This TCR beta chain originates from a study of T cells in localized non-small cell lung cancer. General observations from the study: Adjacent lung held a median approximately 50 of the top 100 tumor clones. Longer survival (overall) was linked to higher T cell density in blood. Uninvolved adjacent lung showed peak T cell clonality, exceeding tumor.

Clones were sequenced by immunoSEQ multiplex PCR, and TCRdb holds only the in-frame ones, with some missing. The sample yields 65,000 to 80,000 clones, about four fifths seen once. This clone came up a few times. Its antigen is unidentified. This CDR3 has 13 residues. Per the germline V gene, CDR1 is WNHNN and CDR2 is SYGVQD (reference sequence). The V end lost 6 bases, the J end lost 16 bases, and 22 bases lay between the germline ends. The sequencing here drew on peripheral blood, taken before any cancer treatment. This TCR derives from a female donor over 55 with stage I lung adenocarcinoma. The chain couples TRBV10-1 to TRBJ2-1, with D possibly being TRBD2 (5 bases). As DNA, the CDR3 is TGCGCCAGCAGGGCCGCGCCAGCGGCCCTCGCATTCTTC. It encodes CASRAAPAALAFF.